These 8 T cell receptor beta chains were all obtained from the same sample, sequenced in a study of early T cells in non-severe SARS-CoV-2 infection. TCRdb reprocessed the 5' RACE reads via MiXCR and lists one record per CDR3 protein. The sample lists about 60,000 distinct CDR3 sequences; around 6% were seen once. The material sequenced was whole blood. These receptors came from an adult who was a healthcare worker with PCR-confirmed SARS-CoV-2 infection or an uninfected control (not recorded which).

The chain recombines TRBV6-1 with TRBJ2-5; D uncertain. The length of the CDR3 is 14 residues. V lost 5 bases, J lost 1 base, and 11 bases lay in between. Germline lookup yields CDR1 MNHNS and CDR2 SASEGT. As DNA, the CDR3 is TGTGCCAGCAGTCGTGCCACTACCCAAGAGACCCAGTACTTC. Protein sequence: CASSRATTQETQYF.

This clonotype was observed a handful of times. CDR3 loop: CASSLFSDARTYEQYF. CDR3 nucleotides: TGTGCCAGCAGTTTATTCTCGGACGCCAGAACCTACGAGCAGTACTTC. The V gene is TRBV27, the J gene TRBJ2-7; D not certain. Between the trimmed V and J ends, which lost 1 base and 2 bases, there was a span of 15 bases. In germline, CDR1 is MNHEY, CDR2 SMNVEV (reference sequence). The CDR3 spans 16 residues.

This clonotype came up a few times. The chain carries TRBV7-3 and TRBJ2-7; a possible D gene is TRBD1 (6 bases). This CDR3 has 14 amino acids. Trimming took 1 base from V and 7 from J, leaving 14 bases between them. Germline CDR1 SGHTA, CDR2 FQGTGA. This chain's CDR3 is CASSLMGRGSEQYF. DNA for the CDR3: TGTGCCAGCAGCTTAATGGGCAGGGGTTCGGAGCAGTACTTC. Filled out from reference TRBV7-3 and TRBJ2-7, the complete variable domain reads GAGVSQTPSNKVTEKGKYVELRCDPISGHTALYWYRQSLGQGPEFLIYFQGTGAADDSGLPNDRFFAVRPEGSVSTLKIQRTERGDSAVYLCASSLMGRGSEQYFGPGTRLTVT.

Many counts were recorded for this clonotype. CDR3 bases: TGTGCCAGCAGCCCTCCAGGGGGGCTGGGCACTGAAGCTTTCTTT. It codes for CASSPPGGLGTEAFF. V is TRBV11-2 and J is TRBJ1-1, with 7 positions matching TRBD1. The J segment lost 4 bases and the V segment lost 5 bases, leaving 10 bases of the junction unmatched. Germline CDR1 and CDR2: SGHAT and FQNNGV. The CDR3 runs to 15 residues.

This clonotype was picked up a small number of times. V gene TRBV7-9 combines with J gene TRBJ2-7; D remains ambiguous. Deletions cut 5 bases from V and 2 bases from J, with 10 bases between. This CDR3 region has 13 residues. CDR1 is SEHNR and CDR2 is FQNEAQ in the germline V gene (reference sequence). DNA of the CDR3: TGTGCCAGCAGCCCGGGCCGGGCCTACGAGCAGTACTTC. This translates into CASSPGRAYEQYF.

The V and J genes are TRBV20-1 and TRBJ2-1, with D possibly called TRBD1 or TRBD2 (5 bases each). From germline, CDR1 is DFQATT and CDR2 SNEGSKA (reference sequence). Trimming shortened V by 3 bases and J by 4 bases, and 19 bases separated the two germline ends. The CDR3 totals 16 residues. Written as DNA, the CDR3 is TGCAGTGCTAGGGCCCGGGGACGGACCCTATACAATGAGCAGTTCTTC. Translating gives CSARARGRTLYNEQFF.

This clonotype appeared many times. The junction differs from germline at one of its ends, possibly a read error. The rearrangement links TRBV14 to TRBJ2-5; no clear D. Looked up from germline, CDR1 is SGHDN and CDR2 is FVKESK. The CDR3 runs to 11 residues. Here the CDR3 reads CASSHGTIFRF. Written as DNA, the CDR3 is TGTGCCAGCAGCCACGGCACCATCTTTAGGTTC.

This clonotype was detected a few times. The chain recombines TRBV5-1 with TRBJ2-5, with 9 nucleotides matching TRBD2. V gave up 1 base and J gave up 0 bases; unmatched junction bases: 1. Germline CDR1 and CDR2: SGHRS and YFSETQ. The CDR3 extends over 15 amino acids. In DNA form, the CDR3 reads TGCGCCAGCAGCTTGACTAGCGGGTACCAAGAGACCCAGTACTTC. This translates into CASSLTSGYQETQYF.